The 17 T cell receptor beta chains given below trace back to one sample, sequenced in a study of cytomegalovirus exposure and HLA in healthy donors. PCR employed 60 Vbeta and 13 Jbeta primers. TCRdb's table, derived via immunoSEQ multiplex PCR, lists solely in-frame clones and lacks some. The sample lists nearly 300,000 clones; about nine tenths were seen once. Sequencing input: PBMCs. Source of these receptors: a man aged 35 to 55 in good health and CMV-seropositive.

The J gene is TRBJ1-5, the V gene TRBV27, with D perhaps matching TRBD1 (6 bases). The V and J ends lost 2 bases and 7 bases respectively, with 12 bases between them. Per the germline V gene, CDR1 is MNHEY and CDR2 is SMNVEV (reference sequence). The CDR3 contains 14 residues. CDR3 coding DNA: TGTGCCAGCAGTTTAGTACAGGGTATACAGCCCCAGCATTTT. Its translation: CASSLVQGIQPQHF.

The chain uses TRBV7-9 and TRBJ2-7; D call uncertain. V shed 1 base and J shed 0 bases, with 10 bases lying between them. Germline CDR1 is SEHNR and CDR2 is FQNEAQ (reference sequence). The CDR3 is made up of 15 amino acids. In nucleotides, the CDR3 is TGTGCCAGCAGCTTAGGGGTGGGCAGCTCCTACGAGCAGTACTTC. This sequence encodes CASSLGVGSSYEQYF.

The chain recombines TRBV5-4 with TRBJ1-4; perhaps TRBD1 as D (5 bases). Germline V gene data show CDR1 as SGHNT and CDR2 as YYREEE (reference sequence). The length of the CDR3 is 14 residues. With 3 bases removed from V and 7 bases from J, the gap between germline ends came to 13 bases. The CDR3 DNA reads TGTGCCAGCAGCTCCCGGGGGACGGCTGAAAAACTGTTTTTT. This sequence encodes CASSSRGTAEKLFF.

In its sample, this clone was seen a few times. This chain joins TRBV18 and TRBJ2-7; TRBD2 might be the D (6 bases). The CDR3 has 14 amino acids. Deletions cut 0 bases from V and 7 bases from J, with 13 bases between. Germline lookup yields CDR1 KGHSH and CDR2 LQKENI. CDR3 nucleotide sequence: TGTGCCAGCTCACCACCCGTCGCTGGGGGGGAGCAGTACTTC. Translating it yields CASSPPVAGGEQYF.

This sequence joins TRBV28 and TRBJ1-5; perhaps TRBD1 as D (5 bases). Germline V CDR1 and CDR2: MDHEN, SYDVKM. The CDR3 is 15 amino acids. The V and J ends lost 8 bases and 0 bases respectively, with 14 bases between them. The CDR3, as DNA: TGTGCCAGCCTCAACCGGGGGGGTAGCAATCAGCCCCAGCATTTT. It is translated as CASLNRGGSNQPQHF.

The chain joins TRBV19 to TRBJ1-2; 9 bases line up with TRBD1. Trimming took 3 bases from V and 1 from J; bases not matched to a gene: 6. Germline loops: CDR1 LNHDA, CDR2 SQIVND (reference sequence). The length of the CDR3 is 16 residues. The CDR3 DNA is TGTGCCAGTAGTATTCCCTACAGGGGGCTTAACTATGGCTACACCTTC. As protein: CASSIPYRGLNYGYTF.

The chain links TRBV28 to TRBJ2-7, with D possibly matching TRBD1 (6 bases). Germline loops: CDR1 MDHEN, CDR2 SYDVKM. The CDR3 loop spans 13 amino acids. V was pared by 7 bases and J by 2 bases, with 12 bases between. The CDR3 DNA is TGTGCCAGCAACCCGACAGGCGCCTACGAGCAGTACTTC. Translated, it gives CASNPTGAYEQYF.

For this clone: Other DNA sequences in this sample translate to the same CDR3. This chain uses TRBV7-8 with TRBJ1-2, with D unclear. Germline values: CDR1 SGHVS, CDR2 FQNEAQ. The CDR3 contains 14 residues. Trimming took off 1 base at V and 2 bases at J, with 8 bases between the two ends. The CDR3 sequence: CASSLVAGNYGYTF. DNA of the CDR3: TGTGCCAGCAGCTTAGTGGCGGGGAACTATGGCTACACCTTC.

The rearrangement uses TRBV18 and TRBJ2-2, with D possibly TRBD1 on 6 matching bases. Germline CDR1 KGHSH, CDR2 LQKENI. V lost 1 base and J 3 bases, leaving 9 bases between the germline ends. The CDR3 is made up of 15 amino acids. CDR3 DNA: TGTGCCAGCTCACCACGCAGGGGCGACACCGGGGAGCTGTTTTTT. Amino acid sequence: CASSPRRGDTGELFF.

The chain employs TRBV19 and TRBJ2-1, with D possibly matching TRBD2 (6 bases). From germline, CDR1 is LNHDA and CDR2 SQIVND (reference sequence). This CDR3 contains 13 residues. V was pared by 4 bases and J by 4 bases, with 8 bases between. Written as DNA, the CDR3 is TGTGCCAGTAGTACTGGGACTTACAATGAGCAGTTCTTC. Its translation is CASSTGTYNEQFF.

The chain links TRBV27 to TRBJ2-1, with D tentatively TRBD1 (5 bases). CDR1 and CDR2 from the germline V gene are MNHEY and SMNVEV (reference sequence). This CDR3 is 17 amino acids long. Trimming stripped 2 bases from V and 11 bases from J, with 25 bases between. In nucleotides, the CDR3 is TGTGCCAGCAGTTTAACGGCCAGGGCAGGATGGATTACCAAGCAGTTCTTC. It encodes CASSLTARAGWITKQFF.

The CDR3 nucleotides read TGTGCCAGCAGGGGAGGACAGGCCTACGAGCAGTACTTC. Translating it yields CASRGGQAYEQYF. This chain links TRBV25-1 with TRBJ2-7; D possibly corresponds to TRBD1 (7 bases). Germline V lookup: CDR1 MGHDK, CDR2 SYGVNS. The CDR3 loop spans 13 amino acids. V was pared by 6 bases and J by 2 bases, with 11 bases between.

The J gene is TRBJ2-7, the V gene TRBV6-1; the match to TRBD1 covers 7 bases. In germline, CDR1 is MNHNS, CDR2 SASEGT. The CDR3 is 16 amino acids. With 4 bases clipped from V and 5 bases from J, the junction kept 14 bases outside the gene matches. The CDR3 reads CASSGELDTGVNEQYF. The CDR3 coding sequence is TGTGCCAGCAGTGGAGAGCTAGACACAGGGGTGAACGAGCAGTACTTC.

The J gene is TRBJ1-5, the V gene TRBV29-1; D is possibly TRBD1 (5 bases). V was clipped by 6 bases and J by 6 bases, with 15 bases between them. The CDR3 loop spans 13 amino acids. Germline CDR1 is SQVTM and CDR2 is ANQGSEA. The CDR3 sequence: CSVVESGGQPQHF. The CDR3, as DNA: TGCAGCGTCGTTGAAAGCGGGGGTCAGCCCCAGCATTTT.

This clone was detected a few times. The chain couples TRBV4-3 to TRBJ2-7; D gene unclear. The CDR3 length is 16 residues. V was trimmed by 0 bases and J by 0 bases, leaving 12 bases between them. Per the germline V gene, CDR1 is LGHNA and CDR2 is YSLEER. The DNA for the CDR3 is TGCGCCAGCAGCCAAGATCCAGCGTCTTACTCCTACGAGCAGTACTTC. Translated, it gives CASSQDPASYSYEQYF.

The rearrangement links TRBV7-9 to TRBJ2-7, with D maybe TRBD1 (6 bases). Germline V CDR1 and CDR2: SEHNR, FQNEAQ (reference sequence). V was trimmed by 1 base and J by 7 bases, leaving 14 bases between them. The CDR3 runs 14 residues. The CDR3 loop is CASSLGQARREQYF. CDR3 in DNA: TGTGCCAGCAGCTTAGGACAGGCGCGGAGGGAGCAGTACTTC.

The V and J genes are TRBV5-8 and TRBJ1-1; TRBD1 matches 9 bases. CDR1 is SGHTS and CDR2 is YDEGEE in the germline V gene. The CDR3 has 17 residues. V lost 4 bases, J lost 0 bases, and 10 bases stayed unmatched. Written as DNA, the CDR3 is TGTGCCAGCAGCACGGACAGGGGCGGACCCATGAACACTGAAGCTTTCTTT. Its translation: CASSTDRGGPMNTEAFF.